Following are 19 T cell receptor beta chains from one sample sequenced in a study of CD8 T cells in Susac syndrome. With random hexamers, about 0.45 to 1 ug RNA was reverse transcribed. TCRdb reprocessed the immunoSEQ multiplex PCR reads with MiXCR, giving one entry per CDR3 protein. The table has roughly 250,000 distinct CDR3 sequences, 90% to 97% seen once; the top ten hold approximately 0.1%. The sequencing sample was made of CD4+ T cells from PBMCs. The receptors stem from a human donor with Susac syndrome.

The chain links TRBV18 to TRBJ1-1, with D unresolved. Germline V gene sequence: CDR1 KGHSH, CDR2 LQKENI. The CDR3 runs to 14 residues. Trimming removed 1 base at V and 0 bases at J, with 6 bases between. The CDR3 is CASSPQGLNTEAFF. The DNA of the CDR3 is TGTGCCAGCTCACCACAGGGCCTGAACACTGAAGCTTTCTTT.

The chain combines TRBV4-2 with TRBJ2-5; D ambiguous. CDR1 LGHNA and CDR2 YNFKEQ come from the germline V gene. The CDR3 has 14 amino acids. V lost 2 bases to trimming and J lost 2 bases, with 9 bases between them. CDR3 amino acids: CASSQKNGQETQYF. The CDR3 DNA reads TGTGCCAGCAGCCAAAAAAACGGGCAAGAGACCCAGTACTTC.

The chain is built from TRBV12-3 or TRBV12-4 and TRBJ2-7, with TRBD2 as a possible D gene (7 bases). This CDR3 is 15 amino acids long. V was shortened by 2 bases and J by 3 bases, with 14 bases between the two germline ends. CDR3 amino acids: CASSLRGGSVYEQYF. The CDR3 coding sequence is TGTGCCAGCAGTTTAAGGGGGGGATCGGTCTACGAGCAGTACTTC.

The chain employs TRBV20-1 and TRBJ2-7; the D gene is possibly TRBD2 (7 bases). The V and J ends lost 0 bases and 4 bases respectively, with 16 bases between them. CDR1 and CDR2 (germline): DFQATT, SNEGSKA (reference sequence). The CDR3 consists of 15 residues. The CDR3 spells CSARDTGGRGYEQYF. Written as DNA, the CDR3 is TGCAGTGCTAGAGATACCGGGGGGCGAGGATACGAGCAGTACTTC.

The CDR3 spells CASSQGNQETQYF. CDR3 sequence (DNA): TGTGCCAGCAGCCAAGGCAACCAAGAGACCCAGTACTTC. The J gene is TRBJ2-5, the V gene TRBV14; D not resolved. The V gene lost 1 base and the J gene lost 0 bases, with 3 bases spanning the gap. Per the germline V gene, CDR1 is SGHDN and CDR2 is FVKESK. The CDR3 consists of 13 residues.

Worth noting for this clonotype: Compared with germline, one end of the junction differs, possibly owing to a read error. The J gene is TRBJ2-1, the V gene TRBV29-1; D remains unclear. Germline loops: CDR1 SQVTM, CDR2 ANQGSEA. This CDR3 contains 11 residues. Here the CDR3 DNA reads TGCAGCGCTGAGCAAGGGCCCGATCAGGCCTTC. Protein: CSAEQGPDQAF.

The rearrangement links TRBV20-1 to TRBJ1-4, with D perhaps TRBD1 (5 bases). Between the trimmed V and J ends, which lost 0 bases and 8 bases, there was a span of 7 bases. From germline, CDR1 is DFQATT and CDR2 SNEGSKA (reference sequence). The CDR3 sequence is 12 residues long. CDR3 amino acids: CSARDKGEKLFF. CDR3 in DNA: TGCAGTGCTAGAGATAAGGGGGAAAAACTGTTTTTT.

The chain employs TRBV29-1 and TRBJ2-2; D gene unclear. This CDR3 is 14 amino acids long. Trimming left V 7 bases short and J 0 bases short, with 12 bases between. Germline assignment: CDR1 SQVTM and CDR2 ANQGSEA. The CDR3 region has the DNA TGCAGCGCCGCCGCCAACGCGAACACCGGGGAGCTGTTTTTT. As protein: CSAAANANTGELFF.

The chain has TRBV3-1 and TRBJ2-1, with 8 bases identical to TRBD2. The germline V gene encodes CDR1 LGHDT and CDR2 YNNKEL (reference sequence). V lost 1 base and J lost 3; bases outside the gene matches: 2. The CDR3 runs to 15 residues. The CDR3 spells CASSQASGYYNEQFF. As DNA, the CDR3 is TGTGCCAGCAGCCAAGCTAGCGGGTACTACAATGAGCAGTTCTTC.

In its sample, this clonotype was seen once. The chain couples TRBV30 to TRBJ2-7, with D perhaps TRBD2 (5 bases). CDR1 GTSNPN and CDR2 SVGIG come from the germline V gene (reference sequence). The CDR3 is made up of 13 amino acids. V lost 4 bases to trimming and J lost 0 bases, with 10 bases between them. In DNA form, the CDR3 reads TGTGCCTGGAAAGCTGGAGGCTCCTACGAGCAGTACTTC. Translating gives CAWKAGGSYEQYF.

J is TRBJ2-7 and V is TRBV6-5, with a weak D call TRBD1 (7 bases). Trimming pared 8 bases from V and 6 bases from J, leaving 23 bases between. Germline CDR1 is MNHEY and CDR2 is SVGAGI. The CDR3 runs to 15 residues. The CDR3 sequence: CASSVGRTGLSEQYF. For the CDR3, the DNA is TGTGCCAGCTCGGTAGGGAGGACAGGCCTGTCCGAGCAGTACTTC.

The genes are TRBV7-9 and TRBJ2-7; 8 positions match TRBD2. Per the germline V gene, CDR1 is SEHNR and CDR2 is FQNEAQ (reference sequence). The CDR3 contains 15 residues. J gave up 6 bases and V 2 bases, and 9 bases lay outside the gene matches. This chain's CDR3 is CASSLMAGGSVEQYF. The CDR3 nucleotides read TGTGCCAGCAGCTTAATGGCGGGAGGCAGTGTCGAGCAGTACTTC.

This chain joins TRBV28 and TRBJ2-6, with no clear D. Germline V gene data show CDR1 as MDHEN and CDR2 as SYDVKM. The CDR3 loop spans 15 amino acids. V lost 3 bases and J lost 0, with 6 bases in between. CDR3 amino acids: CASSFADSGANVLTF. In DNA, the CDR3 is TGTGCCAGCAGTTTTGCGGACTCTGGGGCCAACGTCCTGACTTTC.

This clonotype was seen once. The V and J genes are TRBV4-1 and TRBJ1-5; the D gene is possibly TRBD1 (6 bases). The germline CDR1 and CDR2 sequences are MGHRA and YSYEKL. The CDR3 contains 14 residues. V gave up 5 bases and J gave up 3 bases, with 11 bases separating them. CDR3 nucleotides: TGCGCCAGCAGCACGGGACATCACAATCAGCCCCAGCATTTT. This encodes CASSTGHHNQPQHF.

V and J are TRBV20-1 and TRBJ1-2; D is possibly TRBD1 (6 bases). V lost 1 base and J lost 1, with 13 bases in between. CDR3 length: 15 amino acids. Germline V gives CDR1 DFQATT, CDR2 SNEGSKA (reference sequence). The CDR3 sequence is CSARGPQGFNYGYTF. The CDR3 DNA sequence: TGCAGTGCTAGAGGCCCCCAGGGGTTTAACTATGGCTACACCTTC.

The J gene is TRBJ1-2, the V gene TRBV23-1, with no clear D. TRBV23-1 is an ORF, and what it does is uncertain. This CDR3 contains 15 residues. Trimming took 3 bases from V and 4 from J, leaving 15 bases between them. CDR3 region: CASSQKAHRGYGYTF. CDR3 in DNA: TGCGCCAGCAGTCAGAAAGCCCACCGAGGCTATGGCTACACCTTC.

This rearrangement joins TRBV12-3 or TRBV12-4 to TRBJ1-5; D might be TRBD1 (5 bases). V was cut by 6 bases and J by 9 bases, with 12 bases left in between. The CDR3 totals 12 residues. The CDR3 sequence is CASSHDTGPQHF. DNA for the CDR3: TGTGCCAGCAGCCACGATACAGGGCCCCAGCATTTT.

The chain links TRBV19 to TRBJ1-1; D unclear. The CDR3 spans 12 residues. Trimming took off 7 bases at V and 3 bases at J, with 9 bases between the two ends. Germline values: CDR1 LNHDA, CDR2 SQIVND (reference sequence). The CDR3 is CASTPHHTEAFF. DNA of the CDR3: TGTGCCAGTACCCCACACCACACTGAAGCTTTCTTT.

The chain recombines TRBV14 with TRBJ1-1; D is unclear. The CDR3 totals 12 residues. Germline loops: CDR1 SGHDN, CDR2 FVKESK. V was cut by 0 bases and J by 11 bases, with 10 bases left in between. DNA for the CDR3: TGTGCCAGCAGCCAAGATAGCAGTCCCGCTTTCTTT. Protein: CASSQDSSPAFF.